Presented here are 28 T cell receptor beta chains from one specimen sequenced in a study of blood T cell repertoires in COVID-19 (TCRdb year 2020). The method was the immunoSEQ multiplex PCR assay. TCRdb's version of the immuneACCESS table is confined to in-frame rearrangements and falls short of the full clone set. An unresolved V gene accounts for under half of the shortfall where checked; the remainder is of unknown origin. The sample records just over 300,000 clones, 90% of which are singletons. The top ten hold 3.5% to 4.5% of the sample. Material: PBMCs or T cells enriched from blood (not recorded which). These receptors came from a young woman with acute COVID-19.

The V and J genes are TRBV19 and TRBJ1-5, with TRBD1 identical over 9 bases. The CDR3 sequence is 14 residues long. CDR1 and CDR2 (germline): LNHDA, SQIVND (reference sequence). The junction had 7 bases not matched to a gene; V was cut back by 7 bases and J by 6 bases. The CDR3 region has the DNA TGTGCCAGTAACCATGGACAGGGGACTCAGCCCCAGCATTTT. The encoded protein is CASNHGQGTQPQHF. Full variable domain (missing parts from reference TRBV19 and TRBJ1-5): DGGITQSPKYLFRKEGQNVTLSCEQNLNHDAMYWYRQDPGQGLRLIYYSQIVNDFQKGDIAEGYSVSREKKESFPLTVTSAQKNPTAFYLCASNHGQGTQPQHFGDGTRLSIL.

The chain recombines TRBV2 with TRBJ1-6; tentative D call: TRBD1 (6 bases). The V gene's germline CDR1 is SNHLY and CDR2 FYNNEI. This CDR3 contains 15 residues. Trimming shortened V by 5 bases and J by 7 bases, and 15 bases separated the two germline ends. CDR3 DNA: TGTGCCAGCAGTCCAGGGGCCAGAGCAAATTCACCCCTCCACTTT. It encodes CASSPGARANSPLHF.

The V and J genes are TRBV25-1 and TRBJ1-5; a weak D match, TRBD1 (5 bases). There are 14 residues in the CDR3. Germline CDR1 MGHDK, CDR2 SYGVNS. V gave up 4 bases and J gave up 10 bases, with 17 bases separating them. The CDR3 sequence: CASSAPGGRAPQHF. The CDR3 DNA reads TGTGCCAGCAGTGCACCCGGGGGGAGGGCACCCCAGCATTTT. The full variable domain, completed using reference TRBV25-1 and TRBJ1-5, is EADIYQTPRYLVIGTGKKITLECSQTMGHDKMYWYQQDPGMELHLIHYSYGVNSTEKGDLSSESTVSRIRTEHFPLTLESARPSHTSQYLCASSAPGGRAPQHFGDGTRLSIL.

This chain uses TRBV5-1 with TRBJ2-1; TRBD1 matches at 9 bases. There are 15 residues in the CDR3. V shed 0 bases, J shed 2 bases, and the junction held 0 bases outside the gene matches. CDR1 is SGHRS and CDR2 is YFSETQ in the germline V gene. CDR3 protein: CASSLGTGAYNEQFF. The CDR3 coding sequence is TGCGCCAGCAGCTTGGGGACAGGGGCCTACAATGAGCAGTTCTTC.

This rearrangement joins TRBV5-1 to TRBJ2-2; possible D gene TRBD1, 5 bases. The germline V gene encodes CDR1 SGHRS and CDR2 YFSETQ. The CDR3 is made up of 19 amino acids. Trimming shortened V by 1 base and J by 0 bases, and 19 bases separated the two germline ends. CDR3 nucleotides: TGCGCCAGCAGCTTGTTACCAGGGCGCCCCTTCGCGAACACCGGGGAGCTGTTTTTT. Translated: CASSLLPGRPFANTGELFF.

The chain combines TRBV5-5 with TRBJ1-5; no firm D call. The CDR3 totals 17 residues. V lost 0 bases, J lost 3 bases, and 16 bases lay in between. CDR1 SGHKS and CDR2 YYEKEE come from the germline V gene (reference sequence). The DNA for the CDR3 is TGTGCCAGCAGCTTGGCCGGTGACTTAACCGTCAATCAGCCCCAGCATTTT. Protein sequence: CASSLAGDLTVNQPQHF.

V and J are TRBV2 and TRBJ1-5, with a tentative D call TRBD1 (5 bases). Germline V CDR1 and CDR2: SNHLY, FYNNEI. The CDR3 covers 16 residues. Between the trimmed V and J ends, which lost 4 bases and 9 bases, there was a span of 22 bases. The CDR3 spells CASSGPGKASPWPQHF. The CDR3 DNA sequence: TGTGCCAGCAGTGGGCCAGGGAAAGCATCCCCGTGGCCCCAGCATTTT. Together with reference TRBV2 and TRBJ1-5, the CDR3 gives the full variable domain: EPEVTQTPSHQVTQMGQEVILRCVPISNHLYFYWYRQILGQKVEFLVSFYNNEISEKSEIFDDQFSVERPDGSNFTLKIRSTKLEDSAMYFCASSGPGKASPWPQHFGDGTRLSIL.

The rearrangement joins TRBV7-2 to TRBJ1-2, with D possibly matching TRBD1 (6 bases). V was clipped by 1 base and J by 4 bases, with 16 bases between them. Germline V lookup: CDR1 SGHTA, CDR2 FQGNSA. There are 16 residues in the CDR3. Written as DNA, the CDR3 is TGTGCCAGCAGCTTAGGAGGACAGAACTCGGGCTATGGCTACACCTTC. The encoded protein is CASSLGGQNSGYGYTF. Drawing the rest from reference TRBV7-2 and TRBJ1-2, the complete variable domain is GAGVSQSPSNKVTEKGKDVELRCDPISGHTALYWYRQSLGQGLEFLIYFQGNSAPDKSGLPSDRFSAERTGGSVSTLTIQRTQQEDSAVYLCASSLGGQNSGYGYTFGSGTRLTVV.

The J gene is TRBJ1-2, the V gene TRBV30; D is ambiguous. The CDR3 spans 12 residues. Looked up from germline, CDR1 is GTSNPN and CDR2 is SVGIG (reference sequence). Between the trimmed V and J ends, which lost 0 bases and 6 bases, there was a span of 8 bases. In DNA form, the CDR3 reads TGTGCCTGGAGTGTATTAGTAAATGGCTACACCTTC. Amino acid sequence: CAWSVLVNGYTF.

A single count supports this clone. V usage is TRBV19 and J usage is TRBJ2-5; 11 bases fit TRBD1. Germline CDR1 LNHDA, CDR2 SQIVND (reference sequence). The CDR3 runs to 16 residues. With 4 bases clipped from V and 6 bases from J, the junction kept 10 bases outside the gene matches. The CDR3 sequence: CASSTQPGQGVQTQYF. The CDR3 DNA follows: TGTGCCAGTAGTACCCAACCGGGACAGGGGGTGCAGACCCAGTACTTC.

This sequence joins TRBV7-9 and TRBJ2-1; D perhaps matches TRBD2 (6 bases). CDR1 is SEHNR, CDR2 FQNEAQ, per germline (reference sequence). This CDR3 has 15 residues. The V gene lost 5 bases and the J gene lost 0 bases, with 11 bases spanning the gap. The CDR3 loop reads CASSPPGSSYNEQFF. The CDR3, as DNA: TGTGCCAGCAGCCCCCCCGGGAGCTCCTACAATGAGCAGTTCTTC.

The chain links TRBV5-1 to TRBJ2-7; 7 bases are a match to TRBD2. CDR1 and CDR2 (germline): SGHRS, YFSETQ. V gave up 0 bases and J gave up 0 bases; unmatched junction bases: 6. The CDR3 spans 16 residues. The CDR3 spells CASSLEGGTASYEQYF. CDR3 DNA: TGCGCCAGCAGCTTGGAGGGAGGGACGGCCTCCTACGAGCAGTACTTC.

This chain joins TRBV7-3 and TRBJ2-1, with 16 bases aligning to TRBD2. Germline CDR1 and CDR2: SGHTA and FQGTGA. This CDR3 is 21 amino acids long. The V and J ends lost 5 bases and 0 bases, in that order; junction bases with no gene match: 13. CDR3 coding DNA: TGTGCCAGCAGCACCCTAGGGACTAGCGGGAGGGGGTCTATCTCCTACAATGAGCAGTTCTTC. Amino acids: CASSTLGTSGRGSISYNEQFF. Full variable domain (missing parts from reference TRBV7-3 and TRBJ2-1): GAGVSQTPSNKVTEKGKYVELRCDPISGHTALYWYRQSLGQGPEFLIYFQGTGAADDSGLPNDRFFAVRPEGSVSTLKIQRTERGDSAVYLCASSTLGTSGRGSISYNEQFFGPGTRLTVL.

This clone is a singleton in its sample. This chain joins TRBV7-6 and TRBJ1-6, with TRBD1 matching over 9 bases. V gave up 5 bases and J gave up 3 bases; unmatched junction bases: 5. Germline CDR1 reads SGHVS; CDR2 reads FNYEAQ. CDR3 size: 16 residues. The CDR3 sequence: CASSRGQGYYNSPLHF. The CDR3 DNA is TGTGCCAGCAGCCGCGGACAGGGGTACTATAATTCACCCCTCCACTTT.

The gene calls are TRBV19 and TRBJ2-2; 9 nucleotides align to TRBD2. Germline V gives CDR1 LNHDA, CDR2 SQIVND (reference sequence). The J segment lost 4 bases and the V segment lost 9 bases, leaving 6 bases of the junction unmatched. The CDR3 is 14 amino acids. The CDR3 sequence is CASIAGVLTGELFF. The CDR3 bases are TGTGCCAGCATAGCGGGAGTTCTCACCGGGGAGCTGTTTTTT.

The chain is built from TRBV28 and TRBJ1-4, with D possibly being TRBD1 (6 bases). This CDR3 has 16 residues. Germline CDR1 MDHEN, CDR2 SYDVKM. V was shortened by 5 bases and J by 8 bases, with 21 bases between the two germline ends. CDR3 residues: CASSPSQWGLGEKLFF. CDR3 DNA sequence: TGTGCCAGCAGTCCGTCCCAGTGGGGGCTCGGGGAAAAACTGTTTTTT.

V usage is TRBV18 and J usage is TRBJ1-2, with TRBD1 matching 7 bases. CDR1 is KGHSH, CDR2 LQKENI, per germline. The CDR3 sequence is 14 residues long. V lost 6 bases, J lost 8 bases, and 12 bases stayed unmatched. The CDR3, as DNA: TGTGCCAGCTCGTCCCAAGACAGGGTGGGAGGCTACACCTTC. Encoded protein: CASSSQDRVGGYTF.

The chain employs TRBV11-2 and TRBJ2-3; 8 bases fit TRBD2. Trimming took 2 bases from V and 0 from J; bases not matched to a gene: 4. Germline CDR1 SGHAT, CDR2 FQNNGV. This CDR3 is 16 amino acids long. The CDR3 sequence: CASSLQLAASTDTQYF. The CDR3 DNA follows: TGTGCCAGCAGCTTACAACTAGCGGCTAGCACAGATACGCAGTATTTT.

J is TRBJ1-2 and V is TRBV28, with 7 bases identical to TRBD1. Looked up from germline, CDR1 is MDHEN and CDR2 is SYDVKM. The CDR3 has 14 residues. Unmatched junction bases numbered 6, after V lost 5 bases and J lost 3 bases. DNA of the CDR3: TGTGCCAGCAGTCCCTCCGACAGGGACTATGGCTACACCTTC. It translates to CASSPSDRDYGYTF.

The chain links TRBV30 to TRBJ2-7; no firm D call. The CDR3 consists of 11 residues. Trimming left V 0 bases short and J 4 bases short, with 4 bases between. In germline, CDR1 is GTSNPN, CDR2 SVGIG (reference sequence). The CDR3: CAWSVRYEQYF. DNA for the CDR3: TGTGCCTGGAGTGTGAGATACGAGCAGTACTTC.

This chain connects TRBV11-2 to TRBJ1-4; 7 nucleotides line up with TRBD1. Germline V gene lookup returns CDR1 SGHAT and CDR2 FQNNGV. Unmatched junction bases numbered 7, after V lost 3 bases and J lost 3 bases. The CDR3 sequence is 16 residues long. The CDR3 spells CASSLNTGVPNEKLFF. CDR3 coding DNA: TGTGCCAGCAGCTTGAATACAGGGGTCCCTAATGAAAAACTGTTTTTT.

The chain is built from TRBV27 and TRBJ2-7, with 12 bases that match TRBD2. With V trimmed by 2 bases and J by 3 bases, 5 bases remained unmatched. The CDR3 is made up of 16 amino acids. Germline CDR1 is MNHEY and CDR2 is SMNVEV (reference sequence). The CDR3 DNA reads TGTGCCAGCAGTTTAGTATCTAGCGGGAGGGGCTACGAGCAGTACTTC. It specifies CASSLVSSGRGYEQYF.

This clone was picked up one time. The J gene is TRBJ2-1, the V gene TRBV7-3, with 11 bases that match TRBD2. The V gene end was trimmed by 4 bases and the J gene end by 7 bases; junction bases not matched to a gene: 9. The CDR3 has 16 amino acids. Germline CDR1 and CDR2: SGHTA and FQGTGA. CDR3 loop: CASSSSSGRAGNEQFF. The CDR3 DNA reads as TGTGCCAGCAGCTCGAGTAGCGGGAGGGCCGGTAATGAGCAGTTCTTC.

The chain joins TRBV5-1 to TRBJ2-1; 9 bases line up with TRBD2. The CDR3 consists of 15 residues. V was pared by 3 bases and J by 11 bases, with 12 bases of the junction left unmatched. CDR1 is SGHRS and CDR2 is YFSETQ in the germline V gene. CDR3 loop: CASSSLAGAEMKQFF. In nucleotides, the CDR3 is TGCGCCAGCAGCTCCTTAGCGGGAGCGGAAATGAAGCAGTTCTTC.

This chain uses TRBV2 with TRBJ1-1, with a tentative D call TRBD1 (6 bases). Germline V gives CDR1 SNHLY, CDR2 FYNNEI. The CDR3 contains 13 residues. V lost 6 bases and J 0 bases, leaving 8 bases between the germline ends. The CDR3 bases are TGTGCCAGCAGACGGACAGTGAACACTGAAGCTTTCTTT. Its protein is CASRRTVNTEAFF.

This chain connects TRBV19 to TRBJ1-2, with D perhaps TRBD1 (6 bases). This CDR3 contains 13 residues. Trimming stripped 7 bases from V and 3 bases from J, with 12 bases between. In germline, CDR1 is LNHDA, CDR2 SQIVND (reference sequence). The CDR3 here is CASNADRYYGYTF. The CDR3, as DNA: TGTGCCAGTAACGCCGACAGGTACTATGGCTACACCTTC.

The chain links TRBV19 to TRBJ2-7, with TRBD2 identical over 14 bases. V shed 7 bases and J 7 bases; nucleotides not matched to a gene: 3. The CDR3 is made up of 13 amino acids. The germline gives CDR1 LNHDA, CDR2 SQIVND (reference sequence). The CDR3 DNA reads TGTGCCAGTAAGGGACTAGCGGGAGCTGAGCAGTACTTC. This codes for CASKGLAGAEQYF.

J is TRBJ2-5 and V is TRBV6-2 or TRBV6-3; weak D call: TRBD2 (5 bases). With 5 bases removed from V and 4 bases from J, the gap between germline ends came to 17 bases. Germline assignment: CDR1 MNHEY and CDR2 SVGEGT. CDR3 length: 15 residues. The CDR3 nucleotides are TGTGCCAGCAGTCTGTGGGCGGGTCCCCGAGAGACCCAGTACTTC. This encodes CASSLWAGPRETQYF.